This entry concerns a single T cell receptor beta chain. Its antigen remains unknown. The sample is drawn from a study of beta chain features in type 1 diabetes. Notes on the study in general: TCRB rearrangement may or may not be influenced by HLA type; here this remained unresolved. Among all four CD4+ subsets, Type 1 diabetes patients had TCRB CDR3s that were moderately but significantly shorter.

CDR1 is MNHNS, CDR2 SASEGT, per germline. The CDR3 covers 13 residues. The trim removed 11 bases at V and 1 base at J, leaving 5 bases unmatched. The entirety of the isolated RNA underwent reverse transcription, so expressed TCRB transcripts were sequenced. Sequenced by immunoSEQ multiplex PCR; TCRdb stores in-frame clones only, minus some. The sample records roughly 700,000 clones, around an eighth being singletons. This clonotype was sampled from a man between 18 and 35 years old with type 1 diabetes. The chain combines TRBV6-1 with TRBJ1-1, with TRBD1 matching over 9 bases. Sequences were obtained from naive CD4+ T cells from blood. The CDR3 DNA follows: TGTGCCGGCGGACAGGGGCAGAACACTGAAGCTTTCTTT. As protein: CAGGQGQNTEAFF.